Listed below are T cell receptor beta chains from one sample, sequenced in a study of identical twins. TCRdb called the 5' RACE reads again in MiXCR, with one record for every CDR3 protein. The sample contains about 890,000 distinct CDR3 sequences, over 9% of which appear only once. Another study also made use of these data, one on yellow fever vaccine responses in identical twins.

Sequenced: PBMCs. These receptors came from a woman under 30 in good health. CDR3s include the opening cysteine and the closing phenylalanine or tryptophan. A D gene is named only where the DNA matches it firmly. Clone size is stated in some rows and not others, as once, few, many or a class when expanded.

D gene: NA
clone size: few
V gene: TRBV10-3
J gene: TRBJ2-7
CDR3 DNA: TGTGCCATCAGTCAGACGGATGCTTCAACCTACGAGCAGTACTTC
CDR3 protein: CAISQTDASTYEQYF

D gene: NA
clone size: few
V gene: TRBV9
J gene: TRBJ2-3
CDR3 DNA: TGTGCCAGCGCCGGGGCCCTAGGTAGAGATACGCAGTATTTT
CDR3 protein: CASAGALGRDTQYF

D gene: NA
clone size: NA
V gene: TRBV12-3/TRBV12-4
J gene: TRBJ1-4
CDR3 DNA: TGTGCCAGCAGTTGGGATTATGGGGCCTCAAATGAAAAACTGTTTTTT
CDR3 protein: CASSWDYGASNEKLFF

D gene: NA
clone size: NA
V gene: TRBV7-2
J gene: TRBJ1-6
CDR3 DNA: TGTGCCAGCAGCTTAGCCCGGACGGAGGGGTTCTATAATTCACCCCTCCACTTT
CDR3 protein: CASSLARTEGFYNSPLHF

D gene: TRBD2
clone size: few
V gene: TRBV7-3
J gene: TRBJ2-1
CDR3 DNA: TGTGCCAGCAGCTTAACGTTAGGACTAGCGGAGGGGAATGAGCAGTTCTTC
CDR3 protein: CASSLTLGLAEGNEQFF

D gene: NA
clone size: few
V gene: TRBV7-3
J gene: TRBJ1-1
CDR3 DNA: TGTGCCAGCAGCTTACTACAGCTGAACACTGAAGCTTTCTTT
CDR3 protein: CASSLLQLNTEAFF

D gene: NA
clone size: NA
V gene: TRBV2
J gene: TRBJ1-1
CDR3 DNA: TGTGCCAGCAGTGAAGAGGTGAACACTGAAGCTTTCTTT
CDR3 protein: CASSEEVNTEAFF

D gene: TRBD2
clone size: NA
V gene: TRBV20-1
J gene: TRBJ2-3
CDR3 DNA: TGCAGTGCTAGAGGACTAGCGGGGGCCACAGATACGCAGTATTTT
CDR3 protein: CSARGLAGATDTQYF

D gene: NA
clone size: many
V gene: TRBV11-2
J gene: TRBJ2-1
CDR3 DNA: TGTGCCAGCAGCCCGCGGACTGCCCATTGGAATGAGCAGTTCTTC
CDR3 protein: CASSPRTAHWNEQFF

D gene: TRBD2
clone size: many
V gene: TRBV11-2
J gene: TRBJ2-5
CDR3 DNA: TGTGCCAGCAGCTTAGGGACTAGCGGGGAGACCCAGTACTTC
CDR3 protein: CASSLGTSGETQYF

D gene: NA
clone size: NA
V gene: TRBV7-9
J gene: TRBJ2-1
CDR3 DNA: TGTGCCAGCAGCGACACCGGTGGGAATGAGCAGTTCTTC
CDR3 protein: CASSDTGGNEQFF

D gene: NA
clone size: NA
V gene: TRBV12-3/TRBV12-4
J gene: TRBJ1-6
CDR3 DNA: TGTGCCAGCAGACGTACAGGGTACTACTCACCCCTCCACTTT
CDR3 protein: CASRRTGYYSPLHF

D gene: TRBD2
clone size: NA
V gene: TRBV28
J gene: TRBJ2-1
CDR3 DNA: TGTGCCAGCAGTTTAGGTCCCATCGGAGCGGGAGGGGCCTACAATGAGCAGTTCTTC
CDR3 protein: CASSLGPIGAGGAYNEQFF